The entry below describes one TCR beta chain. Only a few counts were recorded for this clonotype. What antigen it recognizes has not been identified. Base qualities are not recorded, but no much larger clone differs from it by a single base. Sequencing took place on an Illumina HiSeq 2500. Quantitative 5'-RACE with molecular barcodes was used to prepare TCR beta libraries. From the authors' description of their analysis: Disease-linked TCR variants were identified with a new computational method built on a probabilistic model of VDJ rearrangement. TCRdb handled the public reads itself, with Q25 trimming in fastp and clone calling in MiXCR, and kept productive beta chains. Identical CDR3 protein sequences are pooled into one entry, listed with their most common genes and DNA. The V and J calls come from TCRdb's annotation, not from the publication. This sample has a few hundred thousand distinct CDR3 sequences in its table, and roughly a tenth of those were observed once. The ten most abundant clones make up 21% of the sample.

Reading the germline V gene gives CDR1 KGHSH and CDR2 LQKENI. Its CDR3 holds 16 amino acids, cysteine through phenylalanine. The sequence is cut down to CDR3 DNA, 48 bases in frame from base 1. Trimmed from V: 6 bases; trimmed from J: 5 bases; junction bases lacking a gene match: 6. These data come from a study of CD8 T cells in ankylosing spondylitis listed by TCRdb under 2017. The study in broad terms: The study profiled T cell receptor beta repertoires in healthy donors and ankylosing spondylitis patients to find disease-linked TCR variants. The full study cohort was made up of 25 to 30 ankylosing spondylitis patients and more than 90 healthy donors. Peripheral blood was sampled, and synovial fluid was also collected from ankylosing spondylitis patients.

What the study reported, not specific to this receptor: Blood from ankylosing spondylitis patients appeared to be characterized by a TCR beta motif composed of 7 to 9 highly homologous amino acid variants. In peripheral blood, the disease-linked clones were found at relatively low frequencies and had a CD8+ phenotype. Some of the motif variants had been reported before in the synovial fluid and blood of reactive arthritis patients, a finding that suggests common disease-initiation mechanisms. According to the report, matched synovial fluid samples from ankylosing spondylitis patients were significantly enriched for the disease-linked clones.

The TCR sequence derives from a male donor with ankylosing spondylitis or in good health (not recorded which). Sequencing used blood, either unsorted or a sorted T cell fraction (not recorded which). The chain uses TRBV18 and TRBJ2-2; 13 nucleotides in the junction match TRBD2. The DNA is as follows: TGTGCCAGCTCCCGACTAGCGGGGGGCCCTACCGGGGAGCTGTTTTTT. Translated, it reads CASSRLAGGPTGELFF.